These T cell receptor beta chains were read from a single sample in a study of Graves' ophthalmopathy and Graves' hyperthyroidism. TCRdb fed the multiplex PCR reads into MiXCR, producing one record per CDR3 protein. The sample carries 400,000 to 500,000 distinct CDR3 sequences, roughly 20% recorded once. Sequencing was performed on peripheral blood. The receptors stem from a woman between 18 and 29 years old with stable Graves' hyperthyroidism. CDR3s include the opening cysteine and the closing phenylalanine or tryptophan. Each record gives: J gene, V gene, CDR3 protein.

>TRBJ1-1|TRBV5-1
CASSLVGGAEAFF
>TRBJ1-5|TRBV6-1
CASSRTALSNQPQHF
>TRBJ2-4|TRBV20-1
CSAENPDSLAKNIQYF
>TRBJ1-1|TRBV12-3/TRBV12-4
CASVPRTGNEAFF
>TRBJ2-7|TRBV29-1
CSVEDPYEQYF
>TRBJ2-1|TRBV6-1
CASSSDEQFF
>TRBJ2-7|TRBV5-1
CASSLRGQEKQYF
>TRBJ1-2|TRBV19
CASGRWAGGVYGYTF
>TRBJ2-5|TRBV7-2
CASSTPLAGRETQYF
>TRBJ2-7|TRBV14
CASSHLASRGSYEQYF
>TRBJ2-3|TRBV30
CAWSVPGGGTDTQYF
>TRBJ2-7|TRBV10-2
CASSDLAGAPYEQYF
>TRBJ2-7|TRBV28
CASSSLAGGPQEQYF
>TRBJ2-5|TRBV15
CATSTLTQREGAETQYF
>TRBJ2-4|TRBV5-6
CASSPTEGRAKNIQYF
>TRBJ1-1|TRBV6-6
CASSYSFQVKRDRGFGNTEAFF
>TRBJ2-2|TRBV19
CASSTGWRMDTGELVF
>TRBJ2-2|TRBV7-3
CASSPMGLAGWSTGELFF
>TRBJ1-6|TRBV7-3
CASSYTRDSPLHF
>TRBJ1-2|TRBV14
CASSQGPRGRVLGNYGYTF
>TRBJ1-2|TRBV20-1
CSASDSANYGYTF
>TRBJ2-7|TRBV7-2
CASSATSSHYEQYF
>TRBJ1-1|TRBV30
CAWQRVRATEAFF
>TRBJ2-7|TRBV2
CASSGRPGTGGQEQYF
>TRBJ1-2|TRBV11-2
CASRRTGEFYGYTF
>TRBJ2-7|TRBV20-1
CSARGQGRHEQYF
>TRBJ2-6|TRBV18
CASSPLPGDSSGANVLTF
>TRBJ2-5|TRBV5-1
CASSLGTWGETQYF
>TRBJ2-4|TRBV2
CASSTTSGTDIQYF
>TRBJ2-2|TRBV5-6
CASSLARGAGELFF
>TRBJ2-2|TRBV25-1
CASSSGYTGELFF
>TRBJ2-2|TRBV4-1
CASSFKTGELFF
>TRBJ2-2|TRBV20-1
CSATTGLADTGELFF
>TRBJ2-7|TRBV20-1
CSAIGATGTGGHEQYF
>TRBJ1-2|TRBV12-3/TRBV12-4
CASSFGSRPQGYTF
>TRBJ1-1|TRBV6-1
CASSEALGTAMNTEAFF
>TRBJ2-5|TRBV12-3/TRBV12-4
CASSAGTIQETQYF
>TRBJ2-2|TRBV2
CASKWRETGELFF
>TRBJ2-5|TRBV18
CASSPTSGSPGETQYF
>TRBJ2-7|TRBV18
CASSPGPDYEQYF
>TRBJ2-7|TRBV20-1
CSASLGRTREQYF
>TRBJ1-5|TRBV28
CATNLEQEDQPQHF
>TRBJ2-7|TRBV2
CASSQTLFLTNEQYF
>TRBJ2-5|TRBV6-5
CASSRGVEETQYF
>TRBJ2-7|TRBV18
CASSPVDTYYEQYF
>TRBJ1-6|TRBV2
CASKARDVTPLHF
>TRBJ2-2|TRBV7-2
CASSFTKSGELFF
>TRBJ1-1|TRBV6-1
CASSEFSRTGVTEAFF
>TRBJ2-7|TRBV20-1
CSARGSAGWTYEQYF
>TRBJ1-2|TRBV4-1
CASSPWTGSFGYTF
>TRBJ2-5|TRBV7-9
CASGSTGRETQYF